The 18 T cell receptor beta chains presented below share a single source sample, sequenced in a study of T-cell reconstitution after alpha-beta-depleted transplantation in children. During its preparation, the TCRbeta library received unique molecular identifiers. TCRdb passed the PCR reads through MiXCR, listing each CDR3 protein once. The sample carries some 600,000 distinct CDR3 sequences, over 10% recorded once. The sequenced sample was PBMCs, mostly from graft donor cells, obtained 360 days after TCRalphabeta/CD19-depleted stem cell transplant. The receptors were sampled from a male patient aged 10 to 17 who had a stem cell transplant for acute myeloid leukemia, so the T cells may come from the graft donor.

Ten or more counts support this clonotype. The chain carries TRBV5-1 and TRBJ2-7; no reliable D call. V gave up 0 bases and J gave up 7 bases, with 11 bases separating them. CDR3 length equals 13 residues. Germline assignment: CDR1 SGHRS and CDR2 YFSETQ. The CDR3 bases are TGCGCCAGCAGCTTGGCGGTTGGCGGAGAGCAGTACTTC. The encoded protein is CASSLAVGGEQYF.

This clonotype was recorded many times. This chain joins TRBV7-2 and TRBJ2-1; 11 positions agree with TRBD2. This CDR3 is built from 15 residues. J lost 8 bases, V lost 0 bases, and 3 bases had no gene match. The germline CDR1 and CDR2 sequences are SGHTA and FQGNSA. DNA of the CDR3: TGTGCCAGCAGCTTAGCGCCGGGACTAGCGGATGAGCAGTTCTTC. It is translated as CASSLAPGLADEQFF. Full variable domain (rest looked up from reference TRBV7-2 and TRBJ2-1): GAGVSQSPSNKVTEKGKDVELRCDPISGHTALYWYRQSLGQGLEFLIYFQGNSAPDKSGLPSDRFSAERTGGSVSTLTIQRTQQEDSAVYLCASSLAPGLADEQFFGPGTRLTVL.

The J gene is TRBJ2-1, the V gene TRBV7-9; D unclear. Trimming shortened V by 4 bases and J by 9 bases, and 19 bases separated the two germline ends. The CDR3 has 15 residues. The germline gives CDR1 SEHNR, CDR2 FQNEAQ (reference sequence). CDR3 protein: CASSSPSQLIGEQFF. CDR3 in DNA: TGTGCCAGCAGCTCCCCTTCACAACTTATCGGTGAGCAGTTCTTC. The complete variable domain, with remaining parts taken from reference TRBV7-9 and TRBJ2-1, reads DTGVSQNPRHKITKRGQNVTFRCDPISEHNRLYWYRQTLGQGPEFLTYFQNEAQLEKSRLLSDRFSAERPKGSFSTLEIQRTEQGDSAMYLCASSSPSQLIGEQFFGPGTRLTVL.

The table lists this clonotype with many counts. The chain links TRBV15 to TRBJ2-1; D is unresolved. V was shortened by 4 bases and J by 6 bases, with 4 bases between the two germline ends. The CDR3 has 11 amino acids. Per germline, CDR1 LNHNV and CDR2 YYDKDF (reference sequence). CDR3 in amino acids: CATSIFNEQFF. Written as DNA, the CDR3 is TGTGCCACCAGCATTTTCAATGAGCAGTTCTTC.

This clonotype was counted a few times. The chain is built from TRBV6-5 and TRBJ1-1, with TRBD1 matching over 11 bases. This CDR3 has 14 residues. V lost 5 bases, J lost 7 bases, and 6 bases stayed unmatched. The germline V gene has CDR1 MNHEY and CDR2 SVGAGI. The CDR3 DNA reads TGTGCCAGCAGTCACGGGACAGGGGGTGTTGAAGCTTTCTTT. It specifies CASSHGTGGVEAFF.

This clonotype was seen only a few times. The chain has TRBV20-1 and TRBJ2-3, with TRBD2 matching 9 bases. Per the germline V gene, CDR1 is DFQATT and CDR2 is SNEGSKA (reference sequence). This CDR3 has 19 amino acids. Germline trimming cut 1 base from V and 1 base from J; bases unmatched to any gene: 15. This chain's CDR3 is CSARGIWREGRVGTDTQYF. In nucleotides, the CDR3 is TGCAGTGCTAGAGGAATCTGGCGGGAGGGCCGGGTAGGCACAGATACGCAGTATTTT.

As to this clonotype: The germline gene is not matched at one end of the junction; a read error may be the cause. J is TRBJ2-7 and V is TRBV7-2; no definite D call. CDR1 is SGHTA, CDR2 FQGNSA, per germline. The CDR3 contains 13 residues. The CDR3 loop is CARSLGLAYEQYF. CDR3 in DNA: TGTGCCAGAAGCTTAGGGCTAGCCTACGAGCAGTACTTC. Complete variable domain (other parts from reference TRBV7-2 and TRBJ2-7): GAGVSQSPSNKVTEKGKDVELRCDPISGHTALYWYRQSLGQGLEFLIYFQGNSAPDKSGLPSDRFSAERTGGSVSTLTIQRTQQEDSAVYLCARSLGLAYEQYFGPGTRLTVT.

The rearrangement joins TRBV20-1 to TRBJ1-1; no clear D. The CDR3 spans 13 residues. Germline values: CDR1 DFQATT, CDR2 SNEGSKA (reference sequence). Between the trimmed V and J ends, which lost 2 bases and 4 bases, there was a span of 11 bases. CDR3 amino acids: CSARSQLLTEAFF. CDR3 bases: TGCAGTGCTAGAAGTCAGCTTCTCACTGAAGCTTTCTTT.

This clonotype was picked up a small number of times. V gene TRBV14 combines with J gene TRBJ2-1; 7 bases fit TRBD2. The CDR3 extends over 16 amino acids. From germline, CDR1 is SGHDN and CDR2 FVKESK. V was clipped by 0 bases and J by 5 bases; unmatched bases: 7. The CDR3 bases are TGTGCCAGCAGCCAAGATTTAGCGGGCTTTAACAATGAGCAGTTCTTC. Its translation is CASSQDLAGFNNEQFF.

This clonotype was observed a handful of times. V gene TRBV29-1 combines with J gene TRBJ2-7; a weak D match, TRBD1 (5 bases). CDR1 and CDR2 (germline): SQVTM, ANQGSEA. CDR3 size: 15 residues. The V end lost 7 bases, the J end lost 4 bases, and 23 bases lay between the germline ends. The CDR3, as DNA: TGCAGCGCTACCGCAGGGTCCAGGGCCCTATACGAGCAGTACTTC. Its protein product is CSATAGSRALYEQYF.

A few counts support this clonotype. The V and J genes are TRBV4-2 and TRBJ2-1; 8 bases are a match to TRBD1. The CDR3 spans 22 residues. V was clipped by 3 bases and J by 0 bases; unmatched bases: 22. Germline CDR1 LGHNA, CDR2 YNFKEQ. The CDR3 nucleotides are TGTGCCAGCAGCCACCCCACCTCAGGACAGGGCCTCCCTTTCCGCTCCTACAATGAGCAGTTCTTC. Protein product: CASSHPTSGQGLPFRSYNEQFF.

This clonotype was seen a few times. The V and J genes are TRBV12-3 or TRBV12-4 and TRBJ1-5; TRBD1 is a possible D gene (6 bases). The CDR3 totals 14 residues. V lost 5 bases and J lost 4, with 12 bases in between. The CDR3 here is CASSPYRANQPQHF. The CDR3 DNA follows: TGTGCCAGCAGTCCCTACAGGGCTAATCAGCCCCAGCATTTT.

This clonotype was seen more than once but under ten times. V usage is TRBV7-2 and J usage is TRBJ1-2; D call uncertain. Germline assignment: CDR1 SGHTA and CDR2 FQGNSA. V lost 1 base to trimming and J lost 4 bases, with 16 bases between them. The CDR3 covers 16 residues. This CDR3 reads CASSLGGVLETYGYTF. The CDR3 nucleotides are TGTGCCAGCAGCTTAGGAGGCGTCCTGGAGACCTATGGCTACACCTTC.

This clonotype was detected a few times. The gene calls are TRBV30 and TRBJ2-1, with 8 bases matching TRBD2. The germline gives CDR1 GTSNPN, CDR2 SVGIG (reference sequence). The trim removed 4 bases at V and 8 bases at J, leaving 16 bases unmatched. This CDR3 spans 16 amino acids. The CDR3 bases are TGTGCCTGGATTAACCTAGAGGGTAGCGGGAACGATGAGCAGTTCTTC. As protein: CAWINLEGSGNDEQFF.

This CDR3 reads CASTVSDYGANVLTF. In DNA, the CDR3 is TGTGCCAGCACCGTATCAGATTATGGGGCCAACGTCCTGACTTTC. The chain has TRBV6-1 and TRBJ2-6, with D hard to call. The length of the CDR3 is 15 residues. Trimming took 7 bases from V and 3 from J, leaving 13 bases between them. Germline CDR1 is MNHNS and CDR2 is SASEGT.

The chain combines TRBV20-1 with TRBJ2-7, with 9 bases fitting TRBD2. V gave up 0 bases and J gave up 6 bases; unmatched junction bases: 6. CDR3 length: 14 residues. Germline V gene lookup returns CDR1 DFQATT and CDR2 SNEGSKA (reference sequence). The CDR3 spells CSARDWGGRAEQYF. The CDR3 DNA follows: TGCAGTGCTAGAGATTGGGGCGGGAGGGCCGAGCAGTACTTC.

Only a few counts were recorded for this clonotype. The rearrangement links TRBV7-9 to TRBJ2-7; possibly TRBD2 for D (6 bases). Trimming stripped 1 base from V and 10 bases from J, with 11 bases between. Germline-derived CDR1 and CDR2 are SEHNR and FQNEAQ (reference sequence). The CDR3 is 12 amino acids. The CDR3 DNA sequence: TGTGCCAGCAGCTTAGGCCAGGGAGGACAGTACTTC. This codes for CASSLGQGGQYF.

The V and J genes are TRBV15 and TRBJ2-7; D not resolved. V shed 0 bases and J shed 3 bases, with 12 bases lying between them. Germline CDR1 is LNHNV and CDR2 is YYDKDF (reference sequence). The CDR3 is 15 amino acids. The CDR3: CATSRENRNDYEQYF. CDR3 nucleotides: TGTGCCACCAGCAGAGAGAATCGGAATGACTACGAGCAGTACTTC.